Given below is one TCR beta chain in context. Its antigen is unidentified. The V gene end was trimmed by 6 bases and the J gene end by 4 bases; junction bases not matched to a gene: 5. This CDR3 region has 13 residues. Germline V gives CDR1 SNHLY, CDR2 FYNNEI. The source of the sample is a study of graft-versus-host responses after intestinal transplantation. The wider study: Recipients had transplants, and these were multivisceral, liver-intestinal, or isolated intestinal.

Study observations and caveats: Recipient marrow held GvH clones, some first seen in ileum or blood.

Here immunoSEQ multiplex PCR was the method, and the copy in TCRdb shows in-frame clones only, minus some. The table lists more than 75,000 clones, under 95% of them singletons. The sequences come from unstimulated CD4+ T cells sorted from spleen or lymph node cells, collected before transplant. The chain is built from TRBV2 and TRBJ1-2; 7 bases fit TRBD1. The origin of this receptor is a human donor who was the organ donor for an intestinal transplant. The CDR3 DNA reads as TGTGCCAGCAGGGCCGGGACAGTCTATGGCTACACCTTC. Protein sequence: CASRAGTVYGYTF.